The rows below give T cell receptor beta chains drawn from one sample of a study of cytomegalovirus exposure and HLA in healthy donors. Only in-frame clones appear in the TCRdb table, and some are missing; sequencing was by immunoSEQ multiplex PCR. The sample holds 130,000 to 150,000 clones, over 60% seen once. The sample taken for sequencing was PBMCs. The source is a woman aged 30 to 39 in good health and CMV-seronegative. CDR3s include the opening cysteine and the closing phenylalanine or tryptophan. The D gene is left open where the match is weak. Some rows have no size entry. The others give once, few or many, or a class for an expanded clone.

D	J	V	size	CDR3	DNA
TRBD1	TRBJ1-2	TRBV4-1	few	CASSLIVRRDRDSHGYTF	TGCGCCAGCAGCCTAATAGTAAGGCGGGACAGGGATAGTCATGGCTACACCTTC
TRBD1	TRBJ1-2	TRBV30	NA	CACETGGVGYTF	TGTGCCTGTGAGACAGGGGGAGTAGGCTACACCTTC
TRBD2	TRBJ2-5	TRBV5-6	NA	CASSLAGSSGGEETQYF	TGTGCCAGCAGCTTGGCCGGGAGTAGCGGGGGGGAAGAGACCCAGTACTTC
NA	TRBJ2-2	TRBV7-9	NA	CASSFRGNTGELFF	TGTGCCAGCAGTTTTAGGGGCAACACCGGGGAGCTGTTTTTT
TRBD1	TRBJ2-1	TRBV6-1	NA	CASSDKRGQGARGSYNEQFF	TGTGCCAGCAGTGACAAGAGGGGACAGGGGGCGCGAGGGTCCTACAATGAGCAGTTCTTC
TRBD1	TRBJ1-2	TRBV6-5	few	CASTPTGGGDGYTF	TGTGCCAGCACACCGACAGGGGGCGGTGATGGCTACACCTTC
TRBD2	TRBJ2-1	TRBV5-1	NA	CASSPRTSGTDNEQFF	TGCGCCAGCAGCCCCAGGACTAGCGGGACCGACAATGAGCAGTTCTTC
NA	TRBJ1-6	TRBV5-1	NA	CASSLVRNSPLHF	TGCGCCAGCAGCTTGGTTCGGAATTCACCCCTCCACTTT
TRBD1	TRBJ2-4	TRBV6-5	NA	CASKIDRAAKNIQYF	TGTGCCAGCAAAATAGACAGGGCCGCCAAAAACATTCAGTACTTC
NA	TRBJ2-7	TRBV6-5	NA	CASSYSRTAHYEQYF	TGTGCCAGCAGTTACTCGCGGACAGCCCACTACGAGCAGTACTTC
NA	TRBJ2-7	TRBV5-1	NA	CASSLQGLEQYF	TGCGCCAGCAGCTTGCAGGGCCTCGAGCAGTACTTC
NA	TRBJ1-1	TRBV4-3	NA	CASSQDMGAREAFF	TGCGCCAGCAGCCAAGATATGGGGGCCAGAGAAGCTTTCTTT
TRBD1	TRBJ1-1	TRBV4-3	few	CASSQQQGTDTEAFF	TGCGCCAGCAGCCAACAACAGGGGACGGACACTGAAGCTTTCTTT
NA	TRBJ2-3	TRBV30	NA	CAWGSGASSTDTQYF	TGTGCCTGGGGCTCAGGGGCGTCTAGCACAGATACGCAGTATTTT
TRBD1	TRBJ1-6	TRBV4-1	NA	CASSQSQGDNSPLHF	TGCGCCAGCAGCCAATCGCAGGGGGACAATTCACCCCTCCACTTT
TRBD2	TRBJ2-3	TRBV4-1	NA	CASSQDGASGGTDTQYF	TGCGCCAGCAGCCAAGACGGCGCTAGCGGGGGCACAGATACGCAGTATTTT
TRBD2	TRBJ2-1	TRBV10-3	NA	CAISVKGLAGNNEQFF	TGTGCCATCAGTGTTAAAGGACTAGCGGGGAACAATGAGCAGTTCTTC
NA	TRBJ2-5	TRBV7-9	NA	CASSFSRETQYF	TGTGCCAGCAGTTTCTCGAGGGAGACCCAGTACTTC
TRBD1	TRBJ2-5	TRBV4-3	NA	CASSQEMGQWYQETQYF	TGCGCCAGCAGCCAAGAAATGGGACAGTGGTACCAAGAGACCCAGTACTTC
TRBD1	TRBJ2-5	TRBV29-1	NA	CSSEGDREETQYF	TGCAGCTCTGAAGGGGACAGGGAAGAGACCCAGTACTTC
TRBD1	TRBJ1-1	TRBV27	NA	CASSSLPLGQGATDEAFF	TGTGCCAGCAGTTCACTGCCTCTAGGACAGGGTGCAACAGATGAAGCTTTCTTT
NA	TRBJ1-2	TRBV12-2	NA	CASRLGQGAQGYTF	TGTGCAAGTCGCTTAGGACAGGGGGCTCAGGGCTACACCTTC
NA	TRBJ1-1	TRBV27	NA	CASSWDGRNTEAFF	TGTGCCAGCAGCTGGGACGGGAGGAACACTGAAGCTTTCTTT
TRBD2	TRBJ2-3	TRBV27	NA	CASSLRASGVDTQYF	TGTGCCAGCAGTCTGCGGGCTAGCGGGGTAGATACGCAGTATTTT
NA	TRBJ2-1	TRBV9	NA	CASSVVTSYNEQFF	TGTGCCAGCAGCGTAGTGACTTCGTACAATGAGCAGTTCTTC
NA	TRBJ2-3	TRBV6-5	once	CASSYSKTGRTDTQYF	TGTGCCAGCAGTTACTCGAAAACAGGGCGCACAGATACGCAGTATTTT
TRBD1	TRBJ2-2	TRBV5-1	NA	CASSPDRANTGELFF	TGCGCCAGTAGCCCCGACAGGGCCAACACCGGGGAGCTGTTTTTT
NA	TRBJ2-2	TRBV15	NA	CATSRDSGQGNLFF	TGTGCCACCAGCAGAGACTCGGGTCAGGGGAACCTGTTTTTT
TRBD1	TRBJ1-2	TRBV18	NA	CASSPPDRVYGYTF	TGTGCCAGCTCACCACCGGACAGGGTCTATGGCTACACCTTC
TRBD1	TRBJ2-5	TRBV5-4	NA	CASSQGQGAREQYF	TGTGCCAGCAGCCAGGGACAGGGGGCTAGGGAGCAGTACTTC
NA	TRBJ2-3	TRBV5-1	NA	CASRSGNTDTQYF	TGCGCCAGCAGGTCGGGGAACACAGATACGCAGTATTTT
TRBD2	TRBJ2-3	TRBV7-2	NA	CASSLVASGGAETDTQYF	TGTGCCAGCAGCTTAGTTGCTAGCGGGGGGGCCGAGACAGATACGCAGTATTTT
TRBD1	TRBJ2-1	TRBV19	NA	CASSIMGQGTEQFF	TGTGCCAGTAGTATAATGGGACAGGGCACTGAGCAGTTCTTC
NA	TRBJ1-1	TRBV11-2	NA	CASTTGVGRGRTTEAFF	TGTGCCAGCACCACCGGGGTAGGCCGGGGGAGAACCACTGAAGCTTTCTTT
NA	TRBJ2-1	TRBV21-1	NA	CASSKEQVGTGGNEQFF	TGTGCCAGCAGCAAAGAACAGGTGGGGACAGGGGGCAACGAGCAGTTCTTC
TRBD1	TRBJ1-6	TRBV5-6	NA	CASTLAQGANSPLHF	TGTGCCAGCACGTTAGCTCAGGGGGCGAATTCACCCCTCCACTTT
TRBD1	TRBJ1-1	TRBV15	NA	CATRGQGVTEAFF	TGTGCCACCAGGGGACAGGGGGTCACTGAAGCTTTCTTT
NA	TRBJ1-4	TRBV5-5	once	CASSSYREGNEKLFF	TGTGCCAGCAGCTCTTACAGGGAGGGCAATGAAAAACTGTTTTTT
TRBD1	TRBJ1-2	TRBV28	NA	CASSLAGTGKGYTF	TGTGCCAGCAGTTTGGCCGGGACAGGGAAAGGCTACACCTTC
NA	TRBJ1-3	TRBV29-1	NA	CSVGAYSGNTIYF	TGCAGCGTTGGGGCCTACTCTGGAAACACCATATATTTT
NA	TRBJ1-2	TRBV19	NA	CASSIEGRYGYTF	TGTGCCAGTAGTATTGAGGGAAGGTATGGCTACACCTTC
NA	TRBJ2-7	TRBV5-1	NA	CASSLDRSLYEQYF	TGCGCCAGCAGCTTGGATAGGAGTTTATACGAGCAGTACTTC
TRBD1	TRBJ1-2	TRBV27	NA	CASSGDRRWGNYGYTF	TGTGCCAGCAGTGGGGACAGAAGGTGGGGAAACTATGGCTACACCTTC
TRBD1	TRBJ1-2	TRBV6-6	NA	CASRPGGPNYGYTF	TGTGCCAGCAGACCAGGGGGCCCTAACTATGGCTACACCTTC